This TCR beta chain was profiled in a study of early T cells in non-severe SARS-CoV-2 infection. Each CDR3 protein gets one entry after TCRdb re-called the 5' RACE reads with MiXCR. This sample has over 50,000 distinct CDR3 sequences, with approximately 12% found just once. CDR1 and CDR2 from the germline V gene are SQVTM and ANQGSEA. The CDR3 has 12 residues. The V end lost 7 bases, the J end lost 0 bases, and 10 bases lay between the germline ends. The J gene is TRBJ2-7, the V gene TRBV29-1; D not certain. The origin of this receptor is an adult who was a healthcare worker with PCR-confirmed SARS-CoV-2 infection or an uninfected control (not recorded which). The material sequenced was whole blood. DNA of the CDR3: TGCAGCGCTGCCGTCAACTCCTACGAGCAGTACTTC. Translating it yields CSAAVNSYEQYF.